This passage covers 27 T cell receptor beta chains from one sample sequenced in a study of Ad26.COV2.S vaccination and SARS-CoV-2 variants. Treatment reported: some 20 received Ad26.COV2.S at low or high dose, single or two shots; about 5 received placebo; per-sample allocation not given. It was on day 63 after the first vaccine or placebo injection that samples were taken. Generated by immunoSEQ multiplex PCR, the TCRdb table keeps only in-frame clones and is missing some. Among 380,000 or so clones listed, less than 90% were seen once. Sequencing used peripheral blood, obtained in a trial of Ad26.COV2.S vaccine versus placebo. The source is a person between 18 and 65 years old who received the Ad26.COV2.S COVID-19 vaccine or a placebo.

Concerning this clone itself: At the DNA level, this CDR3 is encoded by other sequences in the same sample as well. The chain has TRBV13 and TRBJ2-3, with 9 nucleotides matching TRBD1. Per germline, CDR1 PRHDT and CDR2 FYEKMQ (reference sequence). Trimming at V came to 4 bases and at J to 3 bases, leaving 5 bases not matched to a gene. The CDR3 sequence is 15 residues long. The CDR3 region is CASSSDRGWTDTQYF. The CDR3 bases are TGTGCCAGCAGCTCAGACAGGGGGTGGACAGATACGCAGTATTTT.

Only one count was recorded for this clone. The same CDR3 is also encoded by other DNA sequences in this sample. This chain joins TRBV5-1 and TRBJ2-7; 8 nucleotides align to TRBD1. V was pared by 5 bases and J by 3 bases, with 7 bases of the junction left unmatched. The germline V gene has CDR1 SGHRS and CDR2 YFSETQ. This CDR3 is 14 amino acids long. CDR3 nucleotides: TGCGCCAGCAGGTCCGGGACAGGTGACTACGAGCAGTACTTC. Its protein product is CASRSGTGDYEQYF.

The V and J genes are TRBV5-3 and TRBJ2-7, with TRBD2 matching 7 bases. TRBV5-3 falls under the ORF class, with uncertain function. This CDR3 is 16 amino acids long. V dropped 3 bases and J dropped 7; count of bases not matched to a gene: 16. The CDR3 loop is CARSYRGGLTGREQYF. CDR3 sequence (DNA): TGTGCCAGAAGCTACCGCGGGGGACTTACCGGGCGGGAGCAGTACTTC.

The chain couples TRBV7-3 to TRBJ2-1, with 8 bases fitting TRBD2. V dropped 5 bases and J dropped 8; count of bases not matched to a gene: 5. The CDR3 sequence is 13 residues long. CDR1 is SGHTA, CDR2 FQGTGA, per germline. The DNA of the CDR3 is TGTGCCAGCAGCCTCGGGGGGGTCCATGAGCAGTTCTTC. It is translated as CASSLGGVHEQFF.

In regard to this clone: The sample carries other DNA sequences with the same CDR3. CDR3 DNA: TGCAGTGCTGGACTCTACGAGCAGTACTTC. This translates into CSAGLYEQYF. The chain uses TRBV20-1 and TRBJ2-7; D may be TRBD2 (5 bases). The CDR3 totals 10 residues. CDR1 and CDR2 (germline): DFQATT, SNEGSKA (reference sequence). The V and J ends lost 5 bases and 3 bases respectively, with 5 bases between them.

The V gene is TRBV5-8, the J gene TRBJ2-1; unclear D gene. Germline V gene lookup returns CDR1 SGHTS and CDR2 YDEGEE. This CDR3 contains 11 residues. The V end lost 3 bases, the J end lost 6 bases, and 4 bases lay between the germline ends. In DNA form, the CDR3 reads TGTGCCAGCAGCTCCCTCAATGAGCAGTTCTTC. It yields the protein CASSSLNEQFF.

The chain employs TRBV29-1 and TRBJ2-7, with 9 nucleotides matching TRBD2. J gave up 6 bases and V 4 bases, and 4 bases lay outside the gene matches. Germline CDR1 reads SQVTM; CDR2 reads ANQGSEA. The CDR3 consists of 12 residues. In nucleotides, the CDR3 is TGCAGCGTTGTCGGCGGGGGGGGCGAGCAGTACTTC. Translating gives CSVVGGGGEQYF.

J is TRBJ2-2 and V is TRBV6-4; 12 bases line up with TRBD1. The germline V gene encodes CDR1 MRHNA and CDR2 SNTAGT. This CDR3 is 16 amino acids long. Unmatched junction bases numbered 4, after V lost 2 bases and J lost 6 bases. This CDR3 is CASSDGTGGYAGELFF. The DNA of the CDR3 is TGTGCCAGCAGTGACGGGACAGGGGGCTACGCCGGGGAGCTGTTTTTT.

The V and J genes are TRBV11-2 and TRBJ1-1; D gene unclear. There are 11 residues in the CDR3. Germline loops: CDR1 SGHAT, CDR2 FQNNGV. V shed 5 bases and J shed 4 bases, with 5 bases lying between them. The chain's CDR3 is CASSPSTEAFF. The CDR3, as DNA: TGTGCCAGCAGCCCCAGCACTGAAGCTTTCTTT.

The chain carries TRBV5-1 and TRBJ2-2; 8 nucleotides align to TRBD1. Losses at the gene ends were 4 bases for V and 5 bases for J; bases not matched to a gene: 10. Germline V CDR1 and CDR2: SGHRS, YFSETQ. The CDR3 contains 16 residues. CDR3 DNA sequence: TGCGCCAGCAGCCTCCGGACAGGGCTGGGGACCGGGGAGCTGTTTTTT. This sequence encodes CASSLRTGLGTGELFF.

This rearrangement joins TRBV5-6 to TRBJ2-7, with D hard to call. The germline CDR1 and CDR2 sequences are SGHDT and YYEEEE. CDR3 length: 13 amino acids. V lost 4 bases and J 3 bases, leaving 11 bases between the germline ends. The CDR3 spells CASSEAAYYEQYF. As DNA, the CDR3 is TGTGCCAGCAGCGAGGCGGCTTACTACGAGCAGTACTTC.

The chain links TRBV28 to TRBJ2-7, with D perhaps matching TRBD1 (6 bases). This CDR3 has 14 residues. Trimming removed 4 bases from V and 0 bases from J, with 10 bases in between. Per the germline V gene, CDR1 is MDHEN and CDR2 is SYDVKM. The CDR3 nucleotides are TGTGCCAGCAGTTCCGGACAGAGCTCCTACGAGCAGTACTTC. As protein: CASSSGQSSYEQYF.

CDR3 loop: CASRLGHSYEQYF. In DNA, the CDR3 is TGTGCCAGCAGGTTAGGACACTCCTACGAGCAGTACTTC. The rearrangement uses TRBV7-3 and TRBJ2-7, with D perhaps TRBD1 (5 bases). Germline V lookup: CDR1 SGHTA, CDR2 FQGTGA. V lost 6 bases and J 0 bases, leaving 9 bases between the germline ends. CDR3 length: 13 residues.

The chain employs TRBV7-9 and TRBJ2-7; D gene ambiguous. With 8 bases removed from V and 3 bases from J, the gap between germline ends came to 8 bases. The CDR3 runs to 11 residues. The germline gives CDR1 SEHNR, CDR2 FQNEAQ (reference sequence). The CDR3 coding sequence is TGTGCCAGCGTCTCGGGCTACGAGCAGTACTTC. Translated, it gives CASVSGYEQYF.

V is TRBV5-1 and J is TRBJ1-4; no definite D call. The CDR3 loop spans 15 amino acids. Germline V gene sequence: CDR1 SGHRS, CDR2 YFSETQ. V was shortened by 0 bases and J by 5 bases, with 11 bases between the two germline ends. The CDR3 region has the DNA TGCGCCAGCAGCTTGGATGGGTGGGCGAATGAAAAACTGTTTTTT. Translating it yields CASSLDGWANEKLFF.

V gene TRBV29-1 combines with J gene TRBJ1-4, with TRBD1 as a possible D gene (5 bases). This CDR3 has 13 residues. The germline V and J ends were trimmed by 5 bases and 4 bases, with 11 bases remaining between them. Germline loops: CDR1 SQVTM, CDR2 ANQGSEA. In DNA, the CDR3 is TGCAGCGTTTACGGGACCAATAATGAAAAACTGTTTTTT. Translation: CSVYGTNNEKLFF.

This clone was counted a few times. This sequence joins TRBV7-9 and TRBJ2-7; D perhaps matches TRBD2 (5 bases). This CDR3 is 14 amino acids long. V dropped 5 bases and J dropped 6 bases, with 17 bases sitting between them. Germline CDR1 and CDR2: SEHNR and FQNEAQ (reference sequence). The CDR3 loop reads CASSPSGSVGEQYF. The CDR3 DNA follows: TGTGCCAGCAGCCCCTCGGGTAGCGTCGGCGAGCAGTACTTC.

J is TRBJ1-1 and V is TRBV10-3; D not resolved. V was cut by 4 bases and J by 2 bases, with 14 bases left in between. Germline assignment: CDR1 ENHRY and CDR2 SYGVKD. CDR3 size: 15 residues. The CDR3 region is CAISGGPVHNTEAFF. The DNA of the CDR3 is TGTGCCATCAGTGGCGGCCCAGTCCACAACACTGAAGCTTTCTTT.

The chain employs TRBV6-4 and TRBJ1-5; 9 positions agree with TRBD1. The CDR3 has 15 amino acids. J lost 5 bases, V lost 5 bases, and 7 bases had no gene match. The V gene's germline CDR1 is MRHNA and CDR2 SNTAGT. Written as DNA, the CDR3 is TGTGCCAGCAGTTCACAGGGGGCTAGTGATCAGCCCCAGCATTTT. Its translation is CASSSQGASDQPQHF.

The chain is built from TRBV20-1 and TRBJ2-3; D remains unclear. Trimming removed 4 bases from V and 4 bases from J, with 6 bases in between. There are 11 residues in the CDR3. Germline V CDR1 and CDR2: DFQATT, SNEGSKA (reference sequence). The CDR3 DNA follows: TGCAGTGCTACTTGGGCAGATACGCAGTATTTT. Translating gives CSATWADTQYF.

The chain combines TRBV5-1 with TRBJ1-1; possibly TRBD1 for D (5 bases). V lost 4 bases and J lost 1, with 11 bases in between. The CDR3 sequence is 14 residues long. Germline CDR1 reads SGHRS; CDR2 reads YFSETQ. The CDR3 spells CASSNPTENTEAFF. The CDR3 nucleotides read TGCGCCAGCAGCAATCCGACAGAGAACACTGAAGCTTTCTTT. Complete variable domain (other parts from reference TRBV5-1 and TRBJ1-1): KAGVTQTPRYLIKTRGQQVTLSCSPISGHRSVSWYQQTPGQGLQFLFEYFSETQRNKGNFPGRFSGRQFSNSRSEMNVSTLELGDSALYLCASSNPTENTEAFFGQGTRLTVV.

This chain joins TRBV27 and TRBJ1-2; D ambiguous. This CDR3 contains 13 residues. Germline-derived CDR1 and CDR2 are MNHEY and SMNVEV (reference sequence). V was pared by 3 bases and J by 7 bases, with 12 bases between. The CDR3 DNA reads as TGTGCCAGCAGTTTCGGTTCCGTAGGTGGCTACACCTTC. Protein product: CASSFGSVGGYTF.

CDR3 in amino acids: CASSSTGPWNTEAFF. In DNA form, the CDR3 reads TGTGCCAGCAGCTCTACAGGGCCATGGAACACTGAAGCTTTCTTT. The V gene is TRBV11-2, the J gene TRBJ1-1, with a possible D match to TRBD1 (6 bases). The CDR3 runs 15 residues. Germline CDR1 is SGHAT and CDR2 is FQNNGV. Trimming shortened V by 4 bases and J by 1 base, and 13 bases separated the two germline ends.

CDR3 DNA sequence: TGTGCCAGCAGCAGCGGACAGGGGATGAACACTGAAGCTTTCTTT. Its translation: CASSSGQGMNTEAFF. The V and J genes are TRBV5-4 and TRBJ1-1; 9 nucleotides line up with TRBD1. V lost 4 bases and J lost 0; bases outside the gene matches: 4. The CDR3 is made up of 15 amino acids. Germline CDR1 is SGHNT and CDR2 is YYREEE (reference sequence).

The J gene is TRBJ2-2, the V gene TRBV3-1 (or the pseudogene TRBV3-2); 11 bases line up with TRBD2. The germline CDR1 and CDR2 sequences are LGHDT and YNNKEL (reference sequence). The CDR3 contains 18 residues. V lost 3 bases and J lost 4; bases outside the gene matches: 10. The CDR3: CASSHLLLAGDRTGELFF. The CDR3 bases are TGTGCCAGCAGCCACCTCCTACTAGCGGGAGATCGCACCGGGGAGCTGTTTTTT.

CDR3 in DNA: TGTGCCAGCAGCGACGGGACAGGGAACTATGGCTACACCTTC. The encoded protein is CASSDGTGNYGYTF. This chain uses TRBV4-2 with TRBJ1-2, with 9 positions matching TRBD1. The germline V gene encodes CDR1 LGHNA and CDR2 YNFKEQ. The CDR3 consists of 14 residues. The junction had 3 bases not matched to a gene; V was cut back by 5 bases and J by 2 bases.

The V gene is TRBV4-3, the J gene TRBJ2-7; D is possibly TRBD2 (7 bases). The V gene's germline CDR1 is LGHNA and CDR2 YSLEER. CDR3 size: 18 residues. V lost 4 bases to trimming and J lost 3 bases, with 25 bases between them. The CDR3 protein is CASSLYPPTGASGYEQYF. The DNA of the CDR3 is TGCGCCAGCAGCCTCTATCCCCCCACGGGGGCTAGCGGCTACGAGCAGTACTTC.